The entry that follows covers one TCR beta chain sequence. The sample is drawn from a study of cytomegalovirus exposure and HLA in healthy donors. Healthy people donating bone marrow made up the donors. Germline V gene lookup returns CDR1 SGHAT and CDR2 FQNNGV. The CDR3 consists of 14 residues. V trimming: 5 bases; J trimming: 4 bases; junction bases outside the gene matches: 4. 13 Jbeta primers and 60 Vbeta primers were used for the PCR. The table came from immunoSEQ multiplex PCR; TCRdb's copy has only in-frame clones and leaves some out. This sample has tens of thousands of clones; 65% to 85% occur once, and the top ten carry 4.9%.

The source material was PBMCs. V usage is TRBV11-2 and J usage is TRBJ2-3; the match to TRBD1 covers 9 bases. The receptor's source is a man aged 55 to 70 in good health and CMV-seropositive. As DNA, the CDR3 is TGTGCCAGCAGCCCAGGACAGGGGTCAGATACGCAGTATTTT. Residues: CASSPGQGSDTQYF.